The rows below give T cell receptor beta chains drawn from one sample of a study of identifying expanded T cells in peripheral blood. This table comes from immunoSEQ multiplex PCR, and its TCRdb copy is limited to in-frame clones, with some not included. Of 75,000 to 95,000 clones in the sample, approximately 81% were seen once. The sequenced sample consisted of blood. The receptors here all came from a person aged 18-70 years in good health. CDR3s include the opening cysteine and the closing phenylalanine or tryptophan. A D gene is named only where the DNA matches it firmly. Some rows mark clone size as missing; the rest say once, few, many or name a class of expanded clone.

cdr3_length: 13
clone_size: .
d_call: .
j_call: TRBJ2-1
v_call: TRBV5-1
cdr3_aa: CASTWSSVNEQFF
cdr3_nt: TGCGCCAGCACCTGGTCGTCGGTTAATGAGCAGTTCTTC

cdr3_length: 18
clone_size: .
d_call: .
j_call: TRBJ1-2
v_call: TRBV19
cdr3_aa: CASSPLGGSKGGFYGYTF
cdr3_nt: TGTGCCAGTAGTCCCCTAGGCGGGTCCAAAGGGGGATTCTATGGCTACACCTTC

cdr3_length: 10
clone_size: .
d_call: .
j_call: TRBJ1-1
v_call: TRBV29-1
cdr3_aa: CSVEYTEAFF
cdr3_nt: TGCAGCGTTGAGTACACTGAAGCTTTCTTT

cdr3_length: 15
clone_size: .
d_call: .
j_call: TRBJ2-7
v_call: TRBV4-1
cdr3_aa: CASSQDLLNSYEQYF
cdr3_nt: TGCGCCAGCAGCCAAGATCTCCTGAACTCCTACGAGCAGTACTTC

cdr3_length: 12
clone_size: .
d_call: .
j_call: TRBJ2-7
v_call: TRBV9
cdr3_aa: CASSGDPSEQYF
cdr3_nt: TGTGCCAGCAGCGGAGACCCGTCCGAGCAGTACTTC

cdr3_length: 13
clone_size: .
d_call: .
j_call: TRBJ2-1
v_call: TRBV6-1
cdr3_aa: CASSDTSVNEQFF
cdr3_nt: TGTGCCAGCAGTGATACGTCAGTTAATGAGCAGTTCTTC

cdr3_length: 19
clone_size: .
d_call: TRBD1
j_call: TRBJ2-3
v_call: TRBV7-2
cdr3_aa: CASSLMRTDRGRETDTQYF
cdr3_nt: TGTGCCAGCAGCTTAATGAGGACGGACAGGGGGCGAGAAACAGATACGCAGTATTTT

cdr3_length: 13
clone_size: .
d_call: TRBD1
j_call: TRBJ1-3
v_call: TRBV7-2
cdr3_aa: CASQRGREATIYF
cdr3_nt: TGTGCCAGCCAGAGGGGGCGGGAGGCGACCATATATTTT

cdr3_length: 15
clone_size: .
d_call: TRBD1
j_call: TRBJ2-7
v_call: TRBV6-1
cdr3_aa: CASSEGQSFSYEQYF
cdr3_nt: TGTGCCAGCAGTGAGGGACAGTCATTCTCCTACGAGCAGTACTTC

cdr3_length: 15
clone_size: .
d_call: TRBD2
j_call: TRBJ2-5
v_call: TRBV5-4
cdr3_aa: CASSPGGIAQETQYF
cdr3_nt: TGTGCCAGCAGCCCGGGGGGGATAGCCCAAGAGACCCAGTACTTC

cdr3_length: 12
clone_size: .
d_call: .
j_call: TRBJ1-1
v_call: TRBV7-2
cdr3_aa: CASSLRGSEAFF
cdr3_nt: TGTGCCAGCAGCTTAAGGGGATCTGAAGCTTTCTTT

cdr3_length: 13
clone_size: few
d_call: .
j_call: TRBJ1-1
v_call: TRBV15
cdr3_aa: CAAGGQFNTEAFF
cdr3_nt: TGTGCCGCCGGAGGACAGTTTAACACTGAAGCTTTCTTT

cdr3_length: 13
clone_size: .
d_call: .
j_call: TRBJ2-5
v_call: TRBV7-9
cdr3_aa: CASSLGSTETQYF
cdr3_nt: TGTGCCAGCAGCTTAGGTAGCACCGAGACCCAGTACTTC

cdr3_length: 10
clone_size: .
d_call: .
j_call: TRBJ1-2
v_call: TRBV6-5
cdr3_aa: CASGDYGYTF
cdr3_nt: TGTGCCAGCGGAGACTATGGCTACACCTTC

cdr3_length: 14
clone_size: .
d_call: TRBD2
j_call: TRBJ2-3
v_call: TRBV4-3
cdr3_aa: CASSRLAATDTQYF
cdr3_nt: TGCGCCAGCAGCCGACTAGCGGCCACAGATACGCAGTATTTT

cdr3_length: 13
clone_size: .
d_call: .
j_call: TRBJ1-4
v_call: TRBV5-1
cdr3_aa: CASSLDGMEKLFF
cdr3_nt: TGCGCCAGCAGCTTGGATGGTATGGAAAAACTGTTTTTT